This T cell receptor (beta chain) was identified during a study of control samples from healthy donors and cancer patients. V shed 1 base and J shed 4 bases, with 11 bases lying between them. The CDR3 covers 15 residues. CDR1 and CDR2 (germline): MNHNS, SASEGT. Method: immunoSEQ multiplex PCR; TCRdb's copy keeps in-frame clones and lacks some. The table shows 70,000 to 85,000 clones, with about nine tenths occurring only once. The receptor was isolated from a man aged 50-59 years in good health. The sequenced sample was blood. The genes are TRBV6-1 and TRBJ1-5; unclear D gene. This CDR3 is CASSEGLLRNQPQHF. Written as DNA, the CDR3 is TGTGCCAGCAGTGAAGGACTGCTCCGGAATCAGCCCCAGCATTTT.